This T cell receptor (beta chain) was observed in a study of OX40 agonist ivuxolimab in advanced cancers. On the study more broadly: Prior anti-PD-1, anti-PD-L1 or anti-CTLA-4 therapy was allowed; 40% had some. Partial responses were seen in three patients, one with hepatocellular carcinoma and two with cutaneous melanoma. Findings and caveats of the study: CD8+ T cells averaged more expanded clones than CD4+. Antigen specificity of clonally expanded peripheral T cells was not established.

CDR1 SGDLS and CDR2 YYNGEE come from the germline V gene. This CDR3 is 15 amino acids long. V was cut by 0 bases and J by 0 bases, with 6 bases left in between. A note on this clone: As yet, its antigen is unknown.

Method: immunoSEQ multiplex PCR; TCRdb's copy keeps in-frame clones and lacks some. The data contain about 65,000 clones, about 82% of them singletons. The sequencing used CD4+ or CD8+ T cells sorted from blood, collected in a trial of the OX40 agonist ivuxolimab. The V gene is TRBV9, the J gene TRBJ2-2; D perhaps matches TRBD2 (5 bases). This TCR was recovered from an adult with an advanced solid tumor such as melanoma, head and neck, liver or kidney cancer. CDR3 sequence (DNA): TGTGCCAGCAGCGTAGGGACTCCGAACACCGGGGAGCTGTTTTTT. This encodes CASSVGTPNTGELFF.